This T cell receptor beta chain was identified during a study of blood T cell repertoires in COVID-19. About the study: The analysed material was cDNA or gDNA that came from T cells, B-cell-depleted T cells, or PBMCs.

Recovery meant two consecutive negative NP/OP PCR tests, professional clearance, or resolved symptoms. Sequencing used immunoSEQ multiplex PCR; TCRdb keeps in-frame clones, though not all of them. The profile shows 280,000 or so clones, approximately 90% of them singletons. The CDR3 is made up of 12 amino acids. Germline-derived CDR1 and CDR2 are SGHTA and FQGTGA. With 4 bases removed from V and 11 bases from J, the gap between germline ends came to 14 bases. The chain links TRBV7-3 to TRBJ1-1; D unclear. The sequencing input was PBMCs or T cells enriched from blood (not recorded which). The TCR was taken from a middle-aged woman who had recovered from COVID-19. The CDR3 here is CASSSTGGLAFF. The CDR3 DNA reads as TGTGCCAGCAGCTCCACGGGTGGATTGGCTTTCTTT.